This T cell receptor (beta chain) was observed in a study of beta chain features in type 1 diabetes. Looking at the study overall: Cell yields, gender and age were comparable in patients and healthy donors. Examined across all samples were about 110,000,000 sorted cells. General observations from the study: A closer apparent resemblance between naive, central memory and Treg TCRB repertoires was seen in patients than in healthy donors.

Investigators reverse transcribed all isolated RNA, so they sequenced expressed TCRB transcripts. Produced via immunoSEQ multiplex PCR; TCRdb's table is partial and in-frame only. The top ten hold under 0.04% of the sample, which has a few hundred thousand clones, 14% seen once. This clone has a handful of counts. Its antigen is unidentified. Sequenced sample: naive CD4+ T cells from blood. The receptor was derived from a man younger than 45 in good health.

This CDR3 reads CASSLGLAWNEQFF. The CDR3 coding sequence is TGTGCCAGCAGCTTAGGCCTAGCGTGGAATGAGCAGTTCTTC. J is TRBJ2-1 and V is TRBV11-2; the D gene is possibly TRBD2 (6 bases). Trimming pared 1 base from V and 7 bases from J, leaving 11 bases between. The germline CDR1 and CDR2 sequences are SGHAT and FQNNGV. This CDR3 has 14 amino acids.